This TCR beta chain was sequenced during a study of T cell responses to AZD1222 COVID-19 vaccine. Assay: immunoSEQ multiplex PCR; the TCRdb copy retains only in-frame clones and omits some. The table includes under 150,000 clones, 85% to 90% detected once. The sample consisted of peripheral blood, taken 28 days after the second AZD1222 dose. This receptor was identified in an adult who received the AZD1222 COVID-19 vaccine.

Here the CDR3 DNA reads TGTGCCAGCAGCACACCCGGGACAGGGTTCAATCAGCCCCAGCATTTT. Translation: CASSTPGTGFNQPQHF. The V call is TRBV21-1, the J call TRBJ1-5; TRBD1 reflects the table's D call only, with no check against the DNA. TRBV21-1 is given as a pseudogene. This CDR3 contains 16 residues.